This T cell receptor (beta chain) came from a study of blood T cell repertoires in COVID-19. About the research overall: Italy, Spain and the United States were the sources of the convalescent and acute COVID-19 samples.

This clone appeared a few times. Sequenced by immunoSEQ multiplex PCR; TCRdb stores in-frame clones only, minus some. Among almost 200,000 clones listed, roughly 90% were seen once. Germline loops: CDR1 LNHDA, CDR2 SQIVND (reference sequence). V lost 6 bases, J lost 6 bases, and 13 bases lay in between. The CDR3 is made up of 13 amino acids. Source material: PBMCs or T cells enriched from blood (not recorded which). The V and J genes are TRBV19 and TRBJ2-3; possibly TRBD2 for D (6 bases). This sequence was found in a woman in her late teens or twenties who had recovered from COVID-19. CDR3 DNA sequence: TGTGCCAGTAGCCGCGGGACTGAGGATACGCAGTATTTT. Protein sequence: CASSRGTEDTQYF.